Shown below are 27 T cell receptor beta chains from a single sample sequenced in a study of T cell changes during pregnancy in multiple sclerosis. Assay used: immunoSEQ multiplex PCR; TCRdb lists only in-frame clones, some missing. Of approximately 120,000 clones listed, around 97% are singletons. The sequences come from peripheral blood, collected after pregnancy. The receptors originated from a female donor with multiple sclerosis, enrolled in a pregnancy study.

The chain has TRBV18 and TRBJ1-2; D is uncertain. Germline CDR1 KGHSH, CDR2 LQKENI. V gave up 3 bases and J gave up 3 bases, with 8 bases separating them. The CDR3 contains 13 residues. CDR3 in DNA: TGTGCCAGCTCACCGGGGAGAGACTATGGCTACACCTTC. This sequence encodes CASSPGRDYGYTF.

This clone was seen more than once but under ten times. The CDR3: CASKKGLAGGPANEQFF. In DNA, the CDR3 is TGTGCCAGCAAAAAAGGGCTAGCGGGAGGGCCCGCGAATGAGCAGTTCTTC. This chain links TRBV11-2 with TRBJ2-1; 12 bases fit TRBD2. Trimming removed 7 bases from V and 7 bases from J; junction bases left unmatched: 14. The germline V gene has CDR1 SGHAT and CDR2 FQNNGV. The CDR3 has 17 amino acids.

The J gene is TRBJ1-2, the V gene TRBV14; tentative D call: TRBD1 (5 bases). The CDR3 loop spans 13 amino acids. Trimming cost V 3 bases and J 8 bases, with 13 bases left between them. Germline V gene data show CDR1 as SGHDN and CDR2 as FVKESK. CDR3 protein: CASSHQGTDGYTF. Written as DNA, the CDR3 is TGTGCCAGCAGCCACCAGGGAACGGACGGCTACACCTTC.

The V and J genes are TRBV7-2 and TRBJ2-1; 10 nucleotides align to TRBD2. The germline V gene has CDR1 SGHTA and CDR2 FQGNSA. This CDR3 is 14 amino acids long. V was pared by 0 bases and J by 13 bases, with 6 bases of the junction left unmatched. The DNA of the CDR3 is TGTGCCAGCAGCTTAGCCGGGACTAGCGTACATCAGTTCTTC. Translation: CASSLAGTSVHQFF.

The V and J genes are TRBV6-5 and TRBJ2-3; no firm D call. The germline V and J ends were trimmed by 2 bases and 0 bases, with 9 bases remaining between them. Germline CDR1 MNHEY, CDR2 SVGAGI. The CDR3 contains 15 residues. In DNA form, the CDR3 reads TGTGCCAGCAGTTACGGGCGTTCTAGCACAGATACGCAGTATTTT. This translates into CASSYGRSSTDTQYF.

The rearrangement links TRBV27 to TRBJ2-2; possible D gene TRBD2, 6 bases. Trimming stripped 3 bases from V and 1 base from J, with 12 bases between. CDR1 and CDR2 from the germline V gene are MNHEY and SMNVEV (reference sequence). The CDR3 is made up of 16 amino acids. CDR3 sequence (DNA): TGTGCCAGCAGTTTCGATGGGAGGTGGAACACCGGGGAGCTGTTTTTT. This codes for CASSFDGRWNTGELFF.

V is TRBV10-3 and J is TRBJ2-7; D is perhaps TRBD1 (5 bases). V was pared by 0 bases and J by 9 bases, with 12 bases between. The CDR3 sequence is 13 residues long. The germline V gene has CDR1 ENHRY and CDR2 SYGVKD. The CDR3 DNA follows: TGTGCCATCAGTGAGTCGGCAGGGAAAGGGCAGTACTTC. Its translation: CAISESAGKGQYF.

To note about this clone: In the same sample, other DNA sequences code for this CDR3. This chain joins TRBV7-9 and TRBJ2-2; TRBD2 might be the D (5 bases). The CDR3 has 15 residues. Trimming took off 1 base at V and 2 bases at J, with 8 bases between the two ends. CDR1 SEHNR and CDR2 FQNEAQ come from the germline V gene (reference sequence). CDR3 nucleotides: TGTGCCAGCAGCTTAGTCGGACTCAACACCGGGGAGCTGTTTTTT. Encoded protein: CASSLVGLNTGELFF.

This clone showed up just once. V is TRBV9 and J is TRBJ2-7; TRBD1 matches at 9 bases. Germline lookup yields CDR1 SGDLS and CDR2 YYNGEE. After removal of 3 bases from V and 2 bases from J, the junction contained 9 bases not matched to a gene. This CDR3 has 16 residues. The CDR3 nucleotides read TGTGCCAGCAGCGCCGGGACAGGGATTGGGGCCTACGAGCAGTACTTC. This codes for CASSAGTGIGAYEQYF.

This rearrangement joins TRBV2 to TRBJ2-1; TRBD1 matches at 7 bases. J gave up 0 bases and V 6 bases, and 14 bases lay outside the gene matches. Germline V gene sequence: CDR1 SNHLY, CDR2 FYNNEI. The CDR3 loop spans 18 amino acids. DNA of the CDR3: TGTGCCAGCAGGAGGGGACAGCGAACCCCCAGCTCCTACAATGAGCAGTTCTTC. It translates to CASRRGQRTPSSYNEQFF.

The chain recombines TRBV6-1 with TRBJ2-3, with 7 nucleotides matching TRBD1. The trim removed 6 bases at V and 2 bases at J, leaving 5 bases unmatched. Per germline, CDR1 MNHNS and CDR2 SASEGT. The CDR3 spans 14 residues. CDR3 coding DNA: TGTGCCAGCAGGGGACAGATGCACACAGATACGCAGTATTTT. Translated: CASRGQMHTDTQYF.

This chain connects TRBV5-1 to TRBJ2-2; D remains unclear. Trimming took off 3 bases at V and 4 bases at J, with 13 bases between the two ends. The length of the CDR3 is 15 residues. The germline CDR1 and CDR2 sequences are SGHRS and YFSETQ. The CDR3 region is CASSSTVASTGELFF. The CDR3, as DNA: TGCGCCAGCAGCTCCACTGTAGCCTCCACCGGGGAGCTGTTTTTT.

The V and J genes are TRBV9 and TRBJ2-1; D uncertain. The germline V gene encodes CDR1 SGDLS and CDR2 YYNGEE. The CDR3 runs to 15 residues. Trimming removed 0 bases from V and 1 base from J, with 8 bases in between. Written as DNA, the CDR3 is TGTGCCAGCAGCGTAGGTGGGCAGTCCTACAATGAGCAGTTCTTC. Amino acid sequence: CASSVGGQSYNEQFF.

The chain combines TRBV7-2 with TRBJ1-1; 7 nucleotides line up with TRBD1. The CDR3 length is 14 residues. Germline lookup yields CDR1 SGHTA and CDR2 FQGNSA. Germline trimming cut 5 bases from V and 11 bases from J; bases unmatched to any gene: 14. DNA for the CDR3: TGTGCCAGCAGCCCTGACAGGGTTCCCGAGGAGGCTTTCTTT. Its translation is CASSPDRVPEEAFF.

The chain links TRBV7-6 to TRBJ2-1, with D unresolved. V was shortened by 5 bases and J by 7 bases, with 12 bases between the two germline ends. The CDR3 length is 13 residues. Germline-derived CDR1 and CDR2 are SGHVS and FNYEAQ. This CDR3 is CASSVVRGNEQFF. CDR3 DNA sequence: TGTGCCAGCAGCGTAGTCCGCGGAAATGAGCAGTTCTTC.

V and J are TRBV6-6 and TRBJ1-2; D call uncertain. CDR3 length equals 14 residues. Trimming left V 4 bases short and J 5 bases short, with 14 bases between. Germline V gives CDR1 MNHNY, CDR2 SVGAGI (reference sequence). For the CDR3, the DNA is TGTGCCAGCAGTTTAAATACAGCTACTTATGGCTACACCTTC. This encodes CASSLNTATYGYTF.

The chain has TRBV10-3 and TRBJ1-1, with 9 bases lining up with TRBD1. J gave up 4 bases and V 2 bases, and 11 bases lay outside the gene matches. The CDR3 totals 17 residues. CDR1 and CDR2 from the germline V gene are ENHRY and SYGVKD. CDR3: CAISEPYGTGLGTEAFF. The CDR3 DNA sequence: TGTGCCATCAGTGAGCCCTACGGGACAGGGCTGGGCACTGAAGCTTTCTTT.

The V call is TRBV2, the J call TRBJ1-2; 8 nucleotides match TRBD1. Germline values: CDR1 SNHLY, CDR2 FYNNEI. The ends lost 6 bases at V and 7 bases at J; junction bases unmatched: 4. This CDR3 is built from 12 residues. The CDR3 here is CASSGQGSGYTF. The CDR3 nucleotides are TGTGCCAGCAGCGGACAGGGAAGTGGCTACACCTTC.

This chain joins TRBV2 and TRBJ2-3; the D is unclear. V was shortened by 4 bases and J by 2 bases, with 19 bases between the two germline ends. This CDR3 has 17 residues. Germline CDR1 is SNHLY and CDR2 is FYNNEI. CDR3 coding DNA: TGTGCCAGCAGTGTCCCCGTCTCGACTCCTCTCACAGATACGCAGTATTTT. Amino acid sequence: CASSVPVSTPLTDTQYF.

The V and J genes are TRBV7-9 and TRBJ1-5; 7 bases are a match to TRBD1. Germline assignment: CDR1 SEHNR and CDR2 FQNEAQ (reference sequence). The CDR3 length is 16 residues. The V gene end was trimmed by 5 bases and the J gene end by 2 bases; junction bases not matched to a gene: 9. The CDR3 loop reads CASSVASGTGNQPQHF. The DNA for the CDR3 is TGTGCCAGCAGCGTTGCGAGTGGGACAGGCAATCAGCCCCAGCATTTT.

The J gene is TRBJ2-6, the V gene TRBV9; no clear D gene. The CDR3 loop spans 14 amino acids. V dropped 3 bases and J dropped 0 bases, with 4 bases sitting between them. Germline assignment: CDR1 SGDLS and CDR2 YYNGEE. CDR3 sequence (DNA): TGTGCCAGCAGCGATCGCTCTGGGGCCAACGTCCTGACTTTC. It translates to CASSDRSGANVLTF.

The chain carries TRBV6-5 and TRBJ2-7; no definite D call. The CDR3 runs 11 residues. Germline-derived CDR1 and CDR2 are MNHEY and SVGAGI. V lost 8 bases and J 1 base, leaving 6 bases between the germline ends. The CDR3 nucleotides are TGTGCCAGCGCAGGATCCTACGAGCAGTACTTC. Its translation is CASAGSYEQYF.

V and J are TRBV2 and TRBJ2-1; TRBD2 aligns across 9 bases. Germline V CDR1 and CDR2: SNHLY, FYNNEI. There are 16 residues in the CDR3. With V trimmed by 8 bases and J by 0 bases, 8 bases remained unmatched. The CDR3 here is CASPTSGPGSYNEQFF. The CDR3 DNA is TGTGCCAGCCCTACTAGCGGGCCTGGCTCCTACAATGAGCAGTTCTTC.

V usage is TRBV27 and J usage is TRBJ2-1, with D possibly matching TRBD2 (5 bases). The CDR3 runs 16 residues. V was pared by 3 bases and J by 0 bases, with 12 bases between. Germline V lookup: CDR1 MNHEY, CDR2 SMNVEV (reference sequence). The chain's CDR3 is CASSLGAASSYNEQFF. The CDR3 DNA is TGTGCCAGCAGTTTGGGAGCGGCGAGCTCCTACAATGAGCAGTTCTTC.

The CDR3 spells CASSSRLAVVETQYF. CDR3 coding DNA: TGTGCCAGCAGCTCGAGACTAGCCGTGGTAGAGACCCAGTACTTC. The chain is built from TRBV7-8 and TRBJ2-5; 7 nucleotides line up with TRBD2. The length of the CDR3 is 15 residues. CDR1 SGHVS and CDR2 FQNEAQ come from the germline V gene. The V segment lost 4 bases and the J segment 4 bases; nucleotides outside the gene matches: 9.

This clone was counted once. This rearrangement joins TRBV5-6 to TRBJ2-7; 11 nucleotides align to TRBD2. CDR3 length: 17 amino acids. Looked up from germline, CDR1 is SGHDT and CDR2 is YYEEEE. V was pared by 2 bases and J by 4 bases, with 11 bases of the junction left unmatched. Written as DNA, the CDR3 is TGTGCCAGCAGCTTTGAGACTAGCGGGACGATGGGGTACGAGCAGTACTTC. Protein sequence: CASSFETSGTMGYEQYF. Filled out from reference TRBV5-6 and TRBJ2-7, the complete variable domain reads DAGVTQSPTHLIKTRGQQVTLRCSPKSGHDTVSWYQQALGQGPQFIFQYYEEEERQRGNFPDRFSGHQFPNYSSELNVNALLLGDSALYLCASSFETSGTMGYEQYFGPGTRLTVT.

The chain recombines TRBV5-1 with TRBJ2-6; 12 positions agree with TRBD1. This CDR3 comprises 17 residues. V shed 3 bases, J shed 4 bases, and the junction held 5 bases outside the gene matches. Germline V gene data show CDR1 as SGHRS and CDR2 as YFSETQ. CDR3 region: CASSSGTGGSGANVLTF. CDR3 nucleotide sequence: TGCGCCAGCAGCTCCGGGACAGGGGGCTCCGGGGCCAACGTCCTGACTTTC.